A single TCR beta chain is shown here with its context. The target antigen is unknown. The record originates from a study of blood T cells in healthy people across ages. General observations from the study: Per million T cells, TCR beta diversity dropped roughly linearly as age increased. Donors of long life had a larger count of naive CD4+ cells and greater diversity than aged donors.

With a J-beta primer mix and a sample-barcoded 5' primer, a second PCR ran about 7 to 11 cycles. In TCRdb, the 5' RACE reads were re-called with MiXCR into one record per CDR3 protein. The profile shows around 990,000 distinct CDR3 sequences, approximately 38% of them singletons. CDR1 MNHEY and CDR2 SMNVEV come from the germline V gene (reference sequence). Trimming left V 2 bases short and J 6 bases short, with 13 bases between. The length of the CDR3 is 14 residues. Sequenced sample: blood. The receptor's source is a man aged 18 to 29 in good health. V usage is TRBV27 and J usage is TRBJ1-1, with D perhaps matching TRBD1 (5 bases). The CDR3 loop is CASSLQGESAEAFF. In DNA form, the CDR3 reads TGTGCCAGCAGTTTACAGGGAGAGAGCGCTGAAGCTTTCTTT.